This TCR beta chain was captured by sequencing in a study of T-cell reconstitution after alpha-beta-depleted transplantation in children. Unique molecular identifiers were incorporated when the TCRbeta library was constructed. TCRdb analysed the PCR reads with MiXCR anew, one entry per CDR3 protein. The profile shows 200,000 to 300,000 distinct CDR3 sequences, about 25% of them singletons. Trimming took 3 bases from V and 0 from J, leaving 10 bases between them. The CDR3 has 15 residues. From germline, CDR1 is KGHSH and CDR2 LQKENI. The TCR sequence derives from a girl aged 2-10 years with Fanconi anemia, due to receive a stem cell transplant. The chain couples TRBV18 to TRBJ2-3, with unresolved D. The material sequenced was PBMCs, taken before TCRalphabeta/CD19-depleted stem cell transplant. CDR3 nucleotides: TGTGCCAGCTCACCGGGCGTCTTAAGCACAGATACGCAGTATTTT. Its translation is CASSPGVLSTDTQYF. The full variable domain, completed using reference TRBV18 and TRBJ2-3, is NAGVMQNPRHLVRRRGQEARLRCSPMKGHSHVYWYRQLPEEGLKFMVYLQKENIIDESGMPKERFSAEFPKEGPSILRIQQVVRGDSAAYFCASSPGVLSTDTQYFGPGTRLTVL.